The text below deals with one T cell receptor beta chain. Germline-derived CDR1 and CDR2 are SEHNR and FQNEAQ (reference sequence). V lost 2 bases and J 8 bases, leaving 18 bases between the germline ends. CDR3 length: 15 amino acids. The sample belongs to a study of technical replicates of blood from a few donors. Method: immunoSEQ multiplex PCR; TCRdb's copy keeps in-frame clones and lacks some. Among 55,000 to 75,000 clones, over 85% were seen once, and the ten largest hold 2.5% to 3.5%. This clonotype originated in a human donor in good health. Some clones in this sample may be carry-over from other donors' samples. Sequenced material: PBMCs. The chain links TRBV7-9 to TRBJ1-2; weak D call: TRBD1 (6 bases). CDR3 bases: TGTGCCAGCAGCTTAACTCAGGGGAGTACTCAGGGCTACACCTTC. Encoded protein: CASSLTQGSTQGYTF.